These T cell receptor beta chains were read from a single sample in a study of T-cell memory formation after mild COVID-19. TCRdb recomputed calls from the 5' RACE reads with MiXCR, one row per CDR3 protein. The sample contains approximately 190,000 distinct CDR3 sequences, 15% to 20% of which appear only once. The sample was PBMCs or a T cell subset sorted from them (not recorded which). The receptors come from an adult woman who had mild COVID-19 (a few samples of this study predate the infection). Cell type and time point are not known. CDR3s include the opening cysteine and the closing phenylalanine or tryptophan. D genes are given only for firm matches. The size field is filled for only some rows; it gives once, few, many or a size class.

>-|TRBJ2-1|-|TRBV11-2
CASSPVRERGEQFF
TGTGCCAGCAGCCCGGTTCGGGAGAGGGGTGAGCAGTTCTTC
>-|TRBJ1-2|-|TRBV4-3
CASSQDLIYGYTF
TGCGCCAGCAGCCAAGATTTAATCTATGGCTACACCTTC
>-|TRBJ2-3|-|TRBV7-2
CASSADRGGTDTQYF
TGTGCCAGCAGCGCAGACAGGGGAGGGACAGATACGCAGTATTTT
>few|TRBJ2-5|TRBD1|TRBV6-1
CASSTRTGGGQETQYF
TGTGCCAGCAGTACCCGGACAGGGGGCGGACAAGAGACCCAGTACTTC
>-|TRBJ1-2|-|TRBV5-1
CATRDQGYGYTF
TGCGCCACCAGGGACCAGGGTTATGGCTACACCTTC
>-|TRBJ2-3|-|TRBV6-5
CASRPLGTDTQYF
TGTGCCAGCCGACCTCTGGGCACAGATACGCAGTATTTT
>-|TRBJ1-2|-|TRBV11-2
CASIDRLRGYTF
TGTGCCAGCATTGACAGGTTGCGTGGCTACACCTTC
>-|TRBJ2-2|TRBD1|TRBV12-3/TRBV12-4
CATSPGQSYTGELFF
TGTGCCACCAGTCCGGGACAGAGTTACACCGGGGAGCTGTTTTTT
>-|TRBJ1-1|-|TRBV25-1
CASRQVDTEAFF
TGTGCCAGCAGACAGGTCGACACTGAAGCTTTCTTT
>few|TRBJ1-1|-|TRBV12-3/TRBV12-4
CASSFANTEAFF
TGTGCCAGCAGTTTTGCGAACACTGAAGCTTTCTTT
>-|TRBJ2-4|TRBD1|TRBV12-3/TRBV12-4
CASSPGTGKLAKNIQYF
TGTGCCAGCAGTCCCGGGACAGGGAAATTAGCCAAAAACATTCAGTACTTC
>-|TRBJ2-1|-|TRBV7-6
CASSFSFLNNEQFF
TGTGCCAGCAGCTTTTCCTTCCTAAACAATGAGCAGTTCTTC
>-|TRBJ1-2|-|TRBV5-1
CASHPDGTSLQIGYTF
TGCGCCAGCCATCCGGACGGAACCTCGCTCCAAATTGGCTACACCTTC
>many|TRBJ2-7|-|TRBV7-2
CASSRQTGTGYEQYF
TGTGCCAGCAGCCGCCAGACAGGGACTGGCTACGAGCAGTACTTC
>-|TRBJ2-5|TRBD2|TRBV24-1
CATSDLNLAGGDGETQYF
TGTGCCACCAGTGATTTGAATCTAGCGGGAGGGGATGGTGAGACCCAGTACTTC
>-|TRBJ1-2|-|TRBV29-1
CSVGEGNYGYTF
TGCAGCGTTGGGGAGGGTAACTATGGCTACACCTTC
>-|TRBJ2-3|-|TRBV10-3
CAISEASTDTQYF
TGTGCCATCAGTGAGGCTAGCACAGATACGCAGTATTTT
>few|TRBJ1-4|-|TRBV4-3
CASSQDLRATNEKLFF
TGCGCCAGCAGCCAAGATTTGAGGGCAACTAATGAAAAACTGTTTTTT
>-|TRBJ2-1|-|TRBV29-1
CSVRWGQDYNEQFF
TGCAGCGTCCGTTGGGGACAAGACTACAATGAGCAGTTCTTC
>-|TRBJ1-2|-|TRBV3-1
CASSQLYGYTF
TGTGCCAGCAGCCAACTATATGGCTACACCTTC
>-|TRBJ2-6|-|TRBV5-1
CASSTDTAGANVLTF
TGCGCCAGCTCAACCGACACGGCGGGGGCCAACGTCCTGACTTTC
>few|TRBJ2-3|TRBD2|TRBV4-2
CASSQDGSGGQGDTQYF
TGTGCCAGCAGCCAAGATGGTAGCGGGGGGCAGGGAGATACGCAGTATTTT
>-|TRBJ2-2|-|TRBV24-1
CATSDPKTGVGAGELFF
TGTGCCACCAGTGATCCGAAGACAGGAGTGGGTGCCGGGGAGCTGTTTTTT
>-|TRBJ2-1|TRBD2|TRBV24-1
CATSRAGGPNNEQFF
TGTGCCACCAGTCGCGCGGGGGGGCCTAACAATGAGCAGTTCTTC
>-|TRBJ1-5|-|TRBV7-2
CASSQAAGFNQPQHF
TGTGCCAGCAGCCAAGCGGCAGGCTTTAATCAGCCCCAGCATTTT
>-|TRBJ2-1|TRBD2|TRBV19
CASSMGLAGGFREQFF
TGTGCCAGTAGTATGGGACTAGCGGGAGGCTTTAGGGAGCAGTTCTTC
>few|TRBJ2-7|TRBD2|TRBV18
CASSSRTSGGFNEQYF
TGTGCCAGCTCATCCCGGACTAGCGGGGGGTTCAACGAGCAGTACTTC
>few|TRBJ1-2|-|TRBV10-3
CAISESGAVIYGYTF
TGTGCCATCAGTGAGTCGGGGGCAGTGATATATGGCTACACCTTC
>-|TRBJ2-1|TRBD1|TRBV18
CASSPGTGVYNEQFF
TGTGCCAGCTCACCCGGGACAGGGGTCTACAATGAGCAGTTCTTC
>-|TRBJ2-7|TRBD1|TRBV7-9
CASSLVGQGIREQYF
TGTGCCAGCAGCTTAGTCGGACAGGGTATCCGCGAGCAGTACTTC
>-|TRBJ2-3|-|TRBV24-1
CATSDPPGQGSTDTQYF
TGTGCCACCAGTGACCCCCCTGGGCAGGGGAGTACAGATACGCAGTATTTT
>-|TRBJ2-1|TRBD2|TRBV20-1
CSAKIPAGASNEQFF
TGCAGTGCTAAGATCCCAGCGGGAGCTTCGAATGAGCAGTTCTTC
>few|TRBJ1-2|-|TRBV12-3/TRBV12-4
CASSSGFDYGYTF
TGTGCCAGCAGCTCAGGGTTCGACTATGGCTACACCTTC
>few|TRBJ2-1|TRBD2|TRBV11-2
CASSLYRDYLNEQFF
TGTGCCAGCAGCTTGTACCGGGACTACCTCAATGAGCAGTTCTTC
>few|TRBJ2-1|TRBD2|TRBV12-3/TRBV12-4
CASSRAGLSSYNEQFF
TGTGCCAGCAGCAGAGCGGGGCTAAGCTCCTACAATGAGCAGTTCTTC
>-|TRBJ2-7|-|TRBV9
CASSVGLVRGDWEQYF
TGTGCCAGCAGCGTAGGACTAGTAAGAGGGGATTGGGAGCAGTACTTC
>-|TRBJ1-1|-|TRBV7-8
CASSLGLRGEAFF
TGTGCCAGCAGCTTAGGGCTGCGTGGTGAAGCTTTCTTT
>-|TRBJ1-5|-|TRBV24-1
CATGRGNQPQHF
TGTGCCACCGGCAGGGGCAATCAGCCCCAGCATTTT
>few|TRBJ1-2|-|TRBV3-1
CASSRDARAGYTF
TGTGCCAGCAGCCGGGACGCTCGGGCTGGCTACACCTTC
>few|TRBJ1-5|-|TRBV18
CASSPNQGREPQHF
TGTGCCAGCTCACCAAATCAGGGTAGAGAGCCCCAGCATTTT
>few|TRBJ1-4|TRBD1|TRBV5-1
CASSGGTGFNEKLFF
TGCGCCAGCAGCGGAGGGACAGGCTTCAATGAAAAACTGTTTTTT
>-|TRBJ2-7|TRBD2|TRBV14
CASSQFLAGLWEQYF
TGTGCCAGCAGCCAATTTCTAGCGGGATTGTGGGAGCAGTACTTC
>-|TRBJ2-4|TRBD2|TRBV7-2
CASSLDPGGAKNIQYF
TGTGCCAGCAGCTTAGATCCCGGGGGGGCCAAAAACATTCAGTACTTC
>many|TRBJ2-1|-|TRBV5-1
CASSLSASSYNEQFF
TGCGCCAGCAGCTTATCGGCCAGCTCCTACAATGAGCAGTTCTTC
>many|TRBJ1-2|TRBD1|TRBV9
CASSVDPDRGEGYTF
TGTGCCAGCAGCGTAGACCCCGACAGGGGGGAAGGCTACACCTTC
>few|TRBJ1-1|-|TRBV4-3
CASSAGSTLSTEAFF
TGCGCCAGCAGCGCGGGTAGCACCCTCAGCACTGAAGCTTTCTTT